The next 20 T cell receptor beta chains were all read from a single sample in a study of T-cell memory formation after mild COVID-19. A single record per CDR3 protein comes from TCRdb applying MiXCR to the 5' RACE reads. The table has 25,000 to 35,000 distinct CDR3 sequences, 20% to 25% seen once. Sequenced material: PBMCs or a T cell subset sorted from them (not recorded which). Receptors were obtained from an adult who had mild COVID-19 (a few samples of this study predate the infection). Cell type and time point are not known.

This clonotype occurred many times. The genes are TRBV19 and TRBJ2-6; a possible D gene is TRBD1 (7 bases). CDR3 length: 17 amino acids. CDR1 LNHDA and CDR2 SQIVND come from the germline V gene (reference sequence). V was trimmed by 2 bases and J by 0 bases, leaving 11 bases between them. The CDR3 here is CASSIRGDSSGANVLTF. In DNA, the CDR3 is TGTGCCAGTAGTATAAGGGGGGACAGCTCTGGGGCCAACGTCCTGACTTTC.

This clonotype showed up many times. V is TRBV10-3 and J is TRBJ1-2; D gene uncertain. Germline-derived CDR1 and CDR2 are ENHRY and SYGVKD. V was trimmed by 2 bases and J by 8 bases, leaving 18 bases between them. The CDR3 spans 15 residues. The CDR3: CAISESGVGNGGYTF. The CDR3 DNA follows: TGTGCCATCAGTGAGAGTGGGGTTGGGAATGGCGGCTACACCTTC.

In this sample, this clonotype turned up many times. V and J are TRBV6-2 or TRBV6-3 and TRBJ2-1, with TRBD2 matching 7 bases. Trimming cost V 2 bases and J 6 bases; bases outside gene matches: 7. This CDR3 comprises 15 residues. Germline V CDR1 and CDR2: MNHEY, SVGEGT. The DNA for the CDR3 is TGTGCCAGCAGTTACGGGGCGGGAGCGGCCAATGAGCAGTTCTTC. This gives the protein CASSYGAGAANEQFF.

The chain employs TRBV5-1 and TRBJ2-7, with D unresolved. CDR3 size: 11 residues. Looked up from germline, CDR1 is SGHRS and CDR2 is YFSETQ. Trimming left V 7 bases short and J 3 bases short, with 8 bases between. CDR3 DNA sequence: TGCGCCAGCGCAAGGGACTACGAGCAGTACTTC. Translated: CASARDYEQYF. Looking up the rest from reference TRBV5-1 and TRBJ2-7 gives the full variable domain: KAGVTQTPRYLIKTRGQQVTLSCSPISGHRSVSWYQQTPGQGLQFLFEYFSETQRNKGNFPGRFSGRQFSNSRSEMNVSTLELGDSALYLCASARDYEQYFGPGTRLTVT.

At least ten counts were recorded for this clonotype. The chain couples TRBV7-3 to TRBJ2-1, with 9 bases that match TRBD1. J gave up 5 bases and V 5 bases, and 10 bases lay outside the gene matches. Germline V CDR1 and CDR2: SGHTA, FQGTGA. The CDR3 runs to 16 residues. The CDR3 protein is CASSPQGALTNNEQFF. The CDR3 nucleotides are TGTGCCAGCAGCCCACAGGGGGCCCTAACTAACAATGAGCAGTTCTTC.

In its sample, this clonotype was seen many times. This chain joins TRBV12-3 or TRBV12-4 and TRBJ1-2, with D unresolved. There are 13 residues in the CDR3. Trimming cost V 2 bases and J 3 bases, with 7 bases left between them. DNA of the CDR3: TGTGCCAGCAGTTTACTGATCTACTATGGCTACACCTTC. This sequence encodes CASSLLIYYGYTF.

This clonotype was seen at least ten times. V usage is TRBV12-3 or TRBV12-4 and J usage is TRBJ2-4; D may be TRBD2 (6 bases). V lost 3 bases and J 7 bases, leaving 10 bases between the germline ends. This CDR3 has 13 amino acids. CDR3 bases: TGTGCCAGCAGTTTTAGCGGAGGGAACATTCAGTACTTC. Its translation is CASSFSGGNIQYF.

The genes are TRBV9 and TRBJ2-1; D gene uncertain. The CDR3 loop spans 12 amino acids. Per the germline V gene, CDR1 is SGDLS and CDR2 is YYNGEE. Trimming removed 6 bases at V and 3 bases at J, with 7 bases between. The CDR3 nucleotides read TGTGCCAGCAAATCGGTCTACAATGAGCAGTTCTTC. Protein sequence: CASKSVYNEQFF.

This clonotype was picked up many times. This chain joins TRBV7-2 and TRBJ1-1; D uncertain. Germline loops: CDR1 SGHTA, CDR2 FQGNSA. This CDR3 has 14 amino acids. V shed 3 bases and J shed 4 bases, with 12 bases lying between them. CDR3 DNA: TGTGCCAGCAGCTTCCTGGAAAGAATCACTGAAGCTTTCTTT. Protein sequence: CASSFLERITEAFF.

This clonotype was observed at least ten times. The rearrangement joins TRBV6-4 to TRBJ2-2; 9 bases are shared with TRBD2. This CDR3 region has 15 residues. Per the germline V gene, CDR1 is MRHNA and CDR2 is SNTAGT. Trimming at V came to 6 bases and at J to 6 bases, leaving 8 bases not matched to a gene. The CDR3 coding sequence is TGTGCCAGCAGAGAAGCGGGGGGCGTATCCGGGGAGCTGTTTTTT. This encodes CASREAGGVSGELFF.

In its sample, this clonotype was seen a few times. The chain couples TRBV7-2 to TRBJ2-1; 7 bases map to TRBD1. The V gene end was trimmed by 0 bases and the J gene end by 7 bases; junction bases not matched to a gene: 3. Germline CDR1 and CDR2: SGHTA and FQGNSA. The CDR3 runs to 14 residues. For the CDR3, the DNA is TGTGCCAGCAGCTTAGCCAGGGGGATAAATGAGCAGTTCTTC. Translating gives CASSLARGINEQFF.

This clonotype has just a few counts. The chain is built from TRBV12-3 or TRBV12-4 and TRBJ1-4; the D gene is possibly TRBD1 (6 bases). V was trimmed by 6 bases and J by 6 bases, leaving 20 bases between them. The CDR3 totals 16 residues. The CDR3 DNA follows: TGTGCCAGCAGACGTAGAACGGGGTACAGGGATGAAAAACTGTTTTTT. It codes for CASRRRTGYRDEKLFF.

This clonotype was counted ten times or more. This chain links TRBV3-1 with TRBJ2-5; D is ambiguous. Per the germline V gene, CDR1 is LGHDT and CDR2 is YNNKEL (reference sequence). Trimming cost V 0 bases and J 5 bases, with 13 bases left between them. The CDR3 is 15 residues long. The DNA of the CDR3 is TGTGCCAGCAGCCAAGAAAAACTCTCTGGGGAGACCCAGTACTTC. Translation gives CASSQEKLSGETQYF.

This clonotype came up many times. The V call is TRBV12-3 or TRBV12-4, the J call TRBJ1-2; the D gene is possibly TRBD1 (5 bases). V lost 3 bases to trimming and J lost 8 bases, with 13 bases between them. This CDR3 is 13 amino acids long. The CDR3 is CASSLGVVGGYTF. CDR3 nucleotides: TGTGCCAGCAGTTTGGGGGTAGTGGGAGGCTACACCTTC.

The J gene is TRBJ1-1, the V gene TRBV4-2; D is unresolved. This CDR3 is 14 amino acids long. Trimming stripped 1 base from V and 4 bases from J, with 10 bases between. Germline CDR1 is LGHNA and CDR2 is YNFKEQ. The CDR3 sequence is CASSQGFAGTEAFF. The CDR3 DNA reads as TGTGCCAGCAGCCAAGGGTTCGCGGGCACTGAAGCTTTCTTT.

This clonotype was found many times. The J gene is TRBJ2-1, the V gene TRBV18; 7 bases align to TRBD2. Germline V gives CDR1 KGHSH, CDR2 LQKENI. The length of the CDR3 is 17 residues. Trimming cost V 6 bases and J 7 bases; bases outside gene matches: 18. The CDR3 here is CASSPSGGLRRGNEQFF. The CDR3 DNA follows: TGTGCCAGCTCCCCCTCTGGGGGACTACGCCGTGGGAATGAGCAGTTCTTC.

This clonotype has ten or more counts. V is TRBV12-3 or TRBV12-4 and J is TRBJ2-7; 8 nucleotides align to TRBD2. Trimming took 4 bases from V and 4 from J; bases not matched to a gene: 12. The CDR3 spans 16 residues. CDR3: CASSSLRSGSMYEQYF. The DNA for the CDR3 is TGTGCCAGCAGTTCCCTTCGGAGCGGGAGTATGTACGAGCAGTACTTC.

The V gene is TRBV5-5, the J gene TRBJ2-3; TRBD2 agrees at 10 bases. This CDR3 spans 19 amino acids. CDR1 SGHKS and CDR2 YYEKEE come from the germline V gene (reference sequence). With V trimmed by 4 bases and J by 0 bases, 14 bases remained unmatched. The CDR3 is CASSPLPSGGAASTDTQYF. Here the CDR3 DNA reads TGTGCCAGCAGCCCGCTCCCCAGCGGGGGGGCGGCTAGCACAGATACGCAGTATTTT.

In its sample, this clonotype was seen many times. This rearrangement joins TRBV7-2 to TRBJ2-1, with 7 bases matching TRBD2. The CDR3 has 15 amino acids. After removal of 6 bases from V and 4 bases from J, the junction contained 9 bases not matched to a gene. Germline V lookup: CDR1 SGHTA, CDR2 FQGNSA. The DNA for the CDR3 is TGTGCCAGCAGGCTGGTAGCGGGTCCATACAATGAGCAGTTCTTC. It specifies CASRLVAGPYNEQFF.

The rearrangement joins TRBV6-5 to TRBJ1-1; no clear D gene. Germline lookup yields CDR1 MNHEY and CDR2 SVGAGI. V lost 0 bases and J 8 bases, leaving 10 bases between the germline ends. This CDR3 is 13 amino acids long. As DNA, the CDR3 is TGTGCCAGCAGTTACTCGCAGACCGTCGAAGCTTTCTTT. It yields the protein CASSYSQTVEAFF.